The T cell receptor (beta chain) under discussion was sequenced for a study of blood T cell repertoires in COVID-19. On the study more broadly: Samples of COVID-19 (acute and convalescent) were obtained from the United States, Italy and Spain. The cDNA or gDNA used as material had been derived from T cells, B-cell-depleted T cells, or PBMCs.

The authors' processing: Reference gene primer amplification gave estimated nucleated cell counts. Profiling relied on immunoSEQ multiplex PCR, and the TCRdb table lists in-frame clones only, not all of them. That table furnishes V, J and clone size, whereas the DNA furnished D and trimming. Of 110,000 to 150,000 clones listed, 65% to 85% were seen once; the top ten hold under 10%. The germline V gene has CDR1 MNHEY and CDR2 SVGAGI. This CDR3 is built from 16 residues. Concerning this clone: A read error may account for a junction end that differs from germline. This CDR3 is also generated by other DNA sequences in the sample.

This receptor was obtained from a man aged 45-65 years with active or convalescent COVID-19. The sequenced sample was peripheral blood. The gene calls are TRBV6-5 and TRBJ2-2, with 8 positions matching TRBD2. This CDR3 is CASSYRGGWGTGELFF. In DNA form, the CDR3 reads TGTGCCAGTAGTTACCGGGGGGGTTGGGGCACCGGGGAGCTGTTTTTT.